This T cell receptor (beta chain) was sequenced in a study of blood T cell repertoires in COVID-19. Whole-study context: PBMCs, B-cell-depleted T cells, or T cells were the source of the cDNA or gDNA that made up the material.

This CDR3 contains 14 residues. With 5 bases clipped from V and 6 bases from J, the junction kept 5 bases outside the gene matches. Germline V CDR1 and CDR2: MNHEY, SMNVEV (reference sequence). The repertoire was sequenced with immunoSEQ multiplex PCR; TCRdb's copy has only in-frame clones and lacks some. The sample records about 46,000 clones, 70% to 90% being singletons. The chain recombines TRBV27 with TRBJ1-4, with TRBD1 matching over 8 bases. Input material: peripheral blood. The sequence was obtained from a human donor in a cohort sampled during active COVID-19. The donor label of this sample is uncertain. CDR3 protein: CASSRTGSYEKLFF. The CDR3 nucleotides read TGTGCCAGCAGTCGGACAGGGTCTTATGAAAAACTGTTTTTT.